The clone carrying this TCR beta chain was detected only once. The data were taken from a study of shared clonotypes between healthy human individuals. Germline trimming cut 3 bases from V and 4 bases from J; bases unmatched to any gene: 3. Per the germline V gene, CDR1 is MDHEN and CDR2 is SYDVKM. This CDR3 is built from 14 residues. Donors comprised healthy HIV-negative adults lacking recent acute infections or vaccinations. The assay was immunoSEQ multiplex PCR, and TCRdb's table has in-frame clones only and misses some. This table has some 2.3 million clones, over 85% appearing once. This TCR was sampled from a man aged 18 to 29 in good health. Some clones in this sample may be carry-over from other donors' samples. The chain is built from TRBV28 and TRBJ2-1, with TRBD2 identical over 7 bases. The sample was naive CD4+ T cells from PBMCs. The subset denotes: CD45RA+ positively selected. The CDR3 spells CASSFSSGYNEQFF. CDR3 DNA sequence: TGTGCCAGCAGTTTTTCTAGCGGATACAATGAGCAGTTCTTC.